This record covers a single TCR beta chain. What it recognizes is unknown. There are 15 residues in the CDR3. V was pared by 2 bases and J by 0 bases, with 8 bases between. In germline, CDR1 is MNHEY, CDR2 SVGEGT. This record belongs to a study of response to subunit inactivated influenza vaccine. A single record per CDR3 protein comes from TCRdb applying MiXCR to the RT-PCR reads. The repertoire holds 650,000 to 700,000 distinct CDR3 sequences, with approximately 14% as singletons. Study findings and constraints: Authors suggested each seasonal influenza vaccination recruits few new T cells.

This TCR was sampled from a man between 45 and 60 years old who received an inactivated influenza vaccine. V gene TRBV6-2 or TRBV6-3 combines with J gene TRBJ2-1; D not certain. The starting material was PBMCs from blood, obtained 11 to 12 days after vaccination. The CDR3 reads CASSYKGNSYNEQFF. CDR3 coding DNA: TGTGCCAGCAGTTACAAGGGTAACTCCTACAATGAGCAGTTCTTC.